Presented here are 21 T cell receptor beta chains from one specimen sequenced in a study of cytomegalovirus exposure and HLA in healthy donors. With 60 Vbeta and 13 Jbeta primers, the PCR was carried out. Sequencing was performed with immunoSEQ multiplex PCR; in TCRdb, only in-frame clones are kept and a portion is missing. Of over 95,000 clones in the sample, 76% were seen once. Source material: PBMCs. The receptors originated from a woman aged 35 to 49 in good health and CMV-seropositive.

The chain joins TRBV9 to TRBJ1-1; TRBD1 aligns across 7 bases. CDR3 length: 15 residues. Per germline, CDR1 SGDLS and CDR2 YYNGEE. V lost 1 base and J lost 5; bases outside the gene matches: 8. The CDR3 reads CASSVTDREGTEAFF. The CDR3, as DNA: TGTGCCAGCAGCGTAACTGACAGGGAAGGAACTGAAGCTTTCTTT.

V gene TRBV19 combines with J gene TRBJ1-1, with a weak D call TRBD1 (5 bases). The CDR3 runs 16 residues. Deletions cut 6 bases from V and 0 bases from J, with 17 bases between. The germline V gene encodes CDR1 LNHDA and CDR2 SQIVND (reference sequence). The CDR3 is CASSGGGGHMNTEAFF. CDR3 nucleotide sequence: TGTGCCAGTAGCGGGGGTGGCGGACACATGAACACTGAAGCTTTCTTT. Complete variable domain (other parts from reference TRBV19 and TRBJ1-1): DGGITQSPKYLFRKEGQNVTLSCEQNLNHDAMYWYRQDPGQGLRLIYYSQIVNDFQKGDIAEGYSVSREKKESFPLTVTSAQKNPTAFYLCASSGGGGHMNTEAFFGQGTRLTVV.

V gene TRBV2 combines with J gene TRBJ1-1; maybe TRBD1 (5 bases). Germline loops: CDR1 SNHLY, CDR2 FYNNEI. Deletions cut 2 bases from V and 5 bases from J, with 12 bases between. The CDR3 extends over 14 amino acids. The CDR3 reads CASSERVGRTEAFF. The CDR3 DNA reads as TGTGCCAGCAGTGAACGCGTGGGGCGGACTGAAGCTTTCTTT.

The chain's CDR3 is CASSYVPRRGGGELFF. The DNA of the CDR3 is TGTGCCAGCAGCTACGTACCTAGAAGGGGTGGCGGGGAGCTGTTTTTT. J is TRBJ2-2 and V is TRBV7-2; D might be TRBD1 (5 bases). The CDR3 extends over 16 amino acids. Per germline, CDR1 SGHTA and CDR2 FQGNSA. Trimming cost V 4 bases and J 7 bases, with 19 bases left between them. Based on the CDR3 plus reference TRBV7-2 and TRBJ2-2, the full variable domain is GAGVSQSPSNKVTEKGKDVELRCDPISGHTALYWYRQSLGQGLEFLIYFQGNSAPDKSGLPSDRFSAERTGGSVSTLTIQRTQQEDSAVYLCASSYVPRRGGGELFFGEGSRLTVL.

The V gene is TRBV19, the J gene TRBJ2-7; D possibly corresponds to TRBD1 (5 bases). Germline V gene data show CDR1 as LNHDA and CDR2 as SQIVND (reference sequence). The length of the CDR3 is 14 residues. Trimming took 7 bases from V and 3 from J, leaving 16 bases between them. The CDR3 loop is CASNAREASYEQYF. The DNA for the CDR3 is TGTGCCAGTAACGCCAGGGAAGCAAGCTACGAGCAGTACTTC.

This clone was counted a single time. Here the CDR3 DNA reads TGTGCCAGCAGCCGATACTCCGAAGCTTTCTTT. The encoded protein is CASSRYSEAFF. The chain recombines TRBV5-8 with TRBJ1-1; D is undetermined. This CDR3 comprises 11 residues. Per germline, CDR1 SGHTS and CDR2 YDEGEE. Trimming stripped 4 bases from V and 8 bases from J, with 9 bases between.

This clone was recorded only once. This CDR3 is CASRSRVTGSYNEQFF. The CDR3 nucleotides read TGTGCCAGTAGATCCAGGGTGACTGGGTCCTACAATGAGCAGTTCTTC. This chain connects TRBV19 to TRBJ2-1; weak D call: TRBD1 (5 bases). CDR1 is LNHDA and CDR2 is SQIVND in the germline V gene (reference sequence). V was clipped by 6 bases and J by 1 base, with 16 bases between them. The CDR3 covers 16 residues.

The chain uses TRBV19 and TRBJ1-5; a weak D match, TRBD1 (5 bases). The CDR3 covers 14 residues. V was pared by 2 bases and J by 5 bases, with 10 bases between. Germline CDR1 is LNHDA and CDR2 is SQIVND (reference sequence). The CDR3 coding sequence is TGTGCCAGTAGTATATGGCAGGGTGATCAGCCCCAGCATTTT. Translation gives CASSIWQGDQPQHF.

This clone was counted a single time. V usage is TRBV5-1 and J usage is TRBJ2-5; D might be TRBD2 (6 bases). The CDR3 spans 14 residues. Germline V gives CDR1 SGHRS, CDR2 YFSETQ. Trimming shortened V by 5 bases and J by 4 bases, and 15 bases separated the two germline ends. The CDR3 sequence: CASRVGTAGETQYF. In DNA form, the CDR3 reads TGCGCCAGCAGGGTAGGAACAGCGGGAGAGACCCAGTACTTC.

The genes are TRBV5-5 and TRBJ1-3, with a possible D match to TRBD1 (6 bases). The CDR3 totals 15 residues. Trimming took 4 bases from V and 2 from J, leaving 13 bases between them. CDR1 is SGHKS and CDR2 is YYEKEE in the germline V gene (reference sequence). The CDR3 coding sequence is TGTGCCAGCAGCAGGAGACAGGTGGCTGGAAACACCATATATTTT. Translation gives CASSRRQVAGNTIYF.

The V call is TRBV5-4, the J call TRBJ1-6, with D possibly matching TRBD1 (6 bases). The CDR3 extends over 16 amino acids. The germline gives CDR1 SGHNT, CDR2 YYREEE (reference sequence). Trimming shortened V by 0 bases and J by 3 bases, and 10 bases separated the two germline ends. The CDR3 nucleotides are TGTGCCAGCAGCTTGGGTAACAGGGACTATAATTCACCCCTCCACTTT. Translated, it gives CASSLGNRDYNSPLHF.

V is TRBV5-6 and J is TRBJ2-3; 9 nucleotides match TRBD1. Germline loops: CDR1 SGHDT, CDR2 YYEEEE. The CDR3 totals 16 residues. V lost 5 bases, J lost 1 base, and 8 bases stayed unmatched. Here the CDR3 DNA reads TGTGCCAGCAGTTTGACAGGGGGTGACGGCACAGATACGCAGTATTTT. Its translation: CASSLTGGDGTDTQYF.

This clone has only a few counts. The CDR3, as DNA: TGTGCCTGGAGTGGTTGGAGGGGCGCTAACTATGGCTACACCTTC. Translation: CAWSGWRGANYGYTF. V gene TRBV30 combines with J gene TRBJ1-2, with TRBD1 as a possible D gene (5 bases). Trimming stripped 1 base from V and 0 bases from J, with 12 bases between. In germline, CDR1 is GTSNPN, CDR2 SVGIG (reference sequence). CDR3 length equals 15 residues.

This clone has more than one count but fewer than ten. In DNA, the CDR3 is TGTGCCAGCAGCGATCCTAGCGGATCACGGAATGAGCAGTTCTTC. Translated, it gives CASSDPSGSRNEQFF. This chain links TRBV6-4 with TRBJ2-1, with TRBD2 identical over 7 bases. The CDR3 consists of 15 residues. Germline V gives CDR1 MRHNA, CDR2 SNTAGT. Losses at the gene ends were 6 bases for V and 7 bases for J; bases not matched to a gene: 12.

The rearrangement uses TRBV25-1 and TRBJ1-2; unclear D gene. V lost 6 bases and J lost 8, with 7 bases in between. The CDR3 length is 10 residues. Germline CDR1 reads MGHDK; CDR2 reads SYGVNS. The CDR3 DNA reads TGTGCCAGCAGAGGGAGCGGCTACACCTTC. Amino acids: CASRGSGYTF.

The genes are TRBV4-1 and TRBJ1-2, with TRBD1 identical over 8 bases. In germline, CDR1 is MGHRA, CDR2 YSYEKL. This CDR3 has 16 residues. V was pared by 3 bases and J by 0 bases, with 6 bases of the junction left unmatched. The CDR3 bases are TGCGCCAGCAGCCATGACTCGACAGGGGCTAACTATGGCTACACCTTC. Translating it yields CASSHDSTGANYGYTF.

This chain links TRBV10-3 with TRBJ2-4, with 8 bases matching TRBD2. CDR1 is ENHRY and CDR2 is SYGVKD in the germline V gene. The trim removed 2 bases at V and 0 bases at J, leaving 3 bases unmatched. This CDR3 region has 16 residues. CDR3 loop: CAISEAGGLAKNIQYF. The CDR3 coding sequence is TGTGCCATCAGTGAGGCGGGGGGACTAGCCAAAAACATTCAGTACTTC.

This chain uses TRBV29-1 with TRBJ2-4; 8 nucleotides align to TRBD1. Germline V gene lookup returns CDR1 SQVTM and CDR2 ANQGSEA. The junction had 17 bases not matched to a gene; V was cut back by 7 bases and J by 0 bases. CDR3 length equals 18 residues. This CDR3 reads CSAVPGQARLIAKNIQYF. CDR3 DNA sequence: TGCAGCGCCGTACCGGGACAGGCTCGCCTTATAGCCAAAAACATTCAGTACTTC. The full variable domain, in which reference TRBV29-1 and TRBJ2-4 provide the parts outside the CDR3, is SAVISQKPSRDICQRGTSLTIQCQVDSQVTMMFWYRQQPGQSLTLIATANQGSEATYESGFVIDKFPISRPNLTFSTLTVSNMSPEDSSIYLCSAVPGQARLIAKNIQYFGAGTRLSVL.

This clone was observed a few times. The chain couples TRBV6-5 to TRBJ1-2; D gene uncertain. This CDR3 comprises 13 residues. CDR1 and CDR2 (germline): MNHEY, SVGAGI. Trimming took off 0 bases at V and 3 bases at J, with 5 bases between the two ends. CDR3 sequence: CASSYSLDYGYTF. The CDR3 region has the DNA TGTGCCAGCAGTTACTCACTTGACTATGGCTACACCTTC.

CDR3 loop: CASSIGDRLSTGYTF. In nucleotides, the CDR3 is TGTGCCAGTAGTATCGGGGACAGGCTCTCCACCGGCTACACCTTC. The chain has TRBV19 and TRBJ1-2, with TRBD1 matching over 8 bases. Germline assignment: CDR1 LNHDA and CDR2 SQIVND (reference sequence). CDR3 length: 15 residues. V dropped 3 bases and J dropped 8; count of bases not matched to a gene: 11.

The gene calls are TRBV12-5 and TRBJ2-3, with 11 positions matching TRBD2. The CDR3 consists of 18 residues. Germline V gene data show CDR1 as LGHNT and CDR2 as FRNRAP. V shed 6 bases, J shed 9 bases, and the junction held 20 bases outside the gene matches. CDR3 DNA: TGTGCTAGTGGCATTGCCCCGGGGACTAGCGGCGAGCCGTGGACGCAGTATTTT. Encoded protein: CASGIAPGTSGEPWTQYF.